Sequencing of this T cell receptor beta chain was carried out in a study of blood T cell repertoires in COVID-19. Study in general: The United States, Italy and Spain provided the acute and convalescent COVID-19 samples. The cDNA or gDNA used as material had been derived from T cells, B-cell-depleted T cells, or PBMCs.

This CDR3 contains 13 residues. Trimming stripped 7 bases from V and 3 bases from J, with 10 bases between. Germline V CDR1 and CDR2: MNHNY, SVGAGI (reference sequence). Study processing details: The authors estimated nucleated cell counts from reference gene primer amplification. The protocol was immunoSEQ multiplex PCR, while the TCRdb copy is restricted to in-frame clones and leaves out a portion. Clonal size and the V and J genes are those of that table, whereas D and trimming came from the DNA. The data show fewer than 400,000 clones, around 85% seen once. The sequence was collected from a woman younger than 30 with acute or convalescent COVID-19. Specimen: peripheral blood. The rearrangement links TRBV6-6 to TRBJ1-5; no definite D call. In nucleotides, the CDR3 is TGTGCCAGCATAATGGGCCTCAATCAGCCCCAGCATTTT. Translation: CASIMGLNQPQHF.